These T cell receptor beta chains were read from a single sample in a study of T cell responses to AZD1222 COVID-19 vaccine. Libraries were prepared by immunoSEQ multiplex PCR; TCRdb keeps only in-frame clonotypes and omits some of them. The table includes some 170,000 clones, approximately 90% detected once. The sample here was peripheral blood, taken 28 days after the second dose of the MenACWY control vaccine. These receptors all stem from an adult who received the MenACWY meningococcal vaccine as a control. CDR3s include the opening cysteine and the closing phenylalanine or tryptophan. The order of the fields is CDR3 protein, CDR3 DNA, D gene, V gene, J gene, clone size. A D gene is named only where the DNA matches it firmly. Only part of the rows carry a size: once, few, many, or a class if the clone is expanded.

cdr3_aa: CAWSVGYPARTDTQYF
cdr3_nt: TGTGCCTGGAGTGTTGGCTATCCTGCCCGCACAGATACGCAGTATTTT
d_call: -
v_call: TRBV30
j_call: TRBJ2-3
clone_size: -

cdr3_aa: CASSQDLNTEAFF
cdr3_nt: TGTGCCAGCAGCCAAGATCTGAACACTGAAGCTTTCTTT
d_call: -
v_call: TRBV14
j_call: TRBJ1-1
clone_size: -

cdr3_aa: CASSLAAGLMNTEAFF
cdr3_nt: TGTGCCAGCAGCTTGGCGGCGGGTCTGATGAACACTGAAGCTTTCTTT
d_call: -
v_call: TRBV5-4
j_call: TRBJ1-1
clone_size: -

cdr3_aa: CASSEKYSQETQYF
cdr3_nt: TGTGCCAGCAGTGAAAAGTACTCACAAGAGACCCAGTACTTC
d_call: -
v_call: TRBV2
j_call: TRBJ2-5
clone_size: -

cdr3_aa: CASMFRGGDQPQHF
cdr3_nt: TGTGCCAGCATGTTTAGGGGGGGAGATCAGCCCCAGCATTTT
d_call: -
v_call: TRBV27
j_call: TRBJ1-5
clone_size: -

cdr3_aa: CASSQGQDEKLFF
cdr3_nt: TGCGCCAGCAGCCAGGGACAGGATGAAAAACTGTTTTTT
d_call: TRBD1
v_call: TRBV4-3
j_call: TRBJ1-4
clone_size: -

cdr3_aa: CASSRMSDQPQHF
cdr3_nt: TGTGCCAGCTCTCGAATGTCGGATCAGCCCCAGCATTTT
d_call: -
v_call: TRBV18
j_call: TRBJ1-5
clone_size: -

cdr3_aa: CASSQTRLEGVKEQYF
cdr3_nt: TGTGCCAGCAGCCAAACTCGCTTAGAGGGGGTCAAAGAGCAGTACTTC
d_call: -
v_call: TRBV7-2
j_call: TRBJ2-7
clone_size: -

cdr3_aa: CASQGIGEAFF
cdr3_nt: TGTGCCTCCCAGGGAATCGGTGAAGCTTTCTTT
d_call: -
v_call: TRBV30
j_call: TRBJ1-1
clone_size: -

cdr3_aa: CASSDRGFGGYTF
cdr3_nt: TGTGCCAGCAGTGACAGGGGCTTCGGTGGCTACACCTTC
d_call: -
v_call: TRBV2
j_call: TRBJ1-2
clone_size: -

cdr3_aa: CASSLLGLAGNHEQYF
cdr3_nt: TGTGCCAGCAGTTTATTGGGGCTAGCGGGAAACCACGAGCAGTACTTC
d_call: TRBD2
v_call: TRBV27
j_call: TRBJ2-7
clone_size: -

cdr3_aa: CASSFLRGEQYF
cdr3_nt: TGTGCCAGCAGTTTCCTCAGGGGCGAGCAGTACTTC
d_call: -
v_call: TRBV27
j_call: TRBJ2-7
clone_size: once

cdr3_aa: CASSVGGTVNQPQHF
cdr3_nt: TGTGCCAGCAGCGTAGGAGGGACAGTCAATCAGCCCCAGCATTTT
d_call: TRBD1
v_call: TRBV9
j_call: TRBJ1-5
clone_size: -

cdr3_aa: CATSRGGTGANVLTF
cdr3_nt: TGTGCCACCAGCAGAGGGGGTACTGGGGCCAACGTCCTGACTTTC
d_call: -
v_call: TRBV15
j_call: TRBJ2-6
clone_size: -

cdr3_aa: CASKGQGEETQYF
cdr3_nt: TGTGCCAGCAAGGGACAGGGGGAAGAGACCCAGTACTTC
d_call: TRBD1
v_call: TRBV27
j_call: TRBJ2-5
clone_size: -

cdr3_aa: CASSLIARAAFQDEQYF
cdr3_nt: TGTGCCAGCAGTTTAATAGCAAGGGCCGCTTTCCAAGACGAGCAGTACTTC
d_call: -
v_call: TRBV27
j_call: TRBJ2-7
clone_size: -

cdr3_aa: CASRATENNEQFF
cdr3_nt: TGTGCCAGCAGGGCGACAGAAAACAATGAGCAGTTCTTC
d_call: -
v_call: TRBV6-5
j_call: TRBJ2-1
clone_size: -

cdr3_aa: CASSLFDTIYF
cdr3_nt: TGTGCCAGCAGTTTATTCGACACCATATATTTT
d_call: -
v_call: TRBV12-3/TRBV12-4
j_call: TRBJ1-3
clone_size: -

cdr3_aa: CASSFRGNQPQHF
cdr3_nt: TGCGCCAGCAGCTTCAGGGGAAATCAGCCCCAGCATTTT
d_call: -
v_call: TRBV5-1
j_call: TRBJ1-5
clone_size: -

cdr3_aa: CASSKAGGRFEQFF
cdr3_nt: TGTGCCAGCAGCAAGGCGGGAGGGCGGTTTGAGCAGTTCTTC
d_call: TRBD2
v_call: TRBV14
j_call: TRBJ2-1
clone_size: -

cdr3_aa: CAWSPRQGEQYF
cdr3_nt: TGTGCCTGGAGCCCCCGCCAGGGCGAGCAGTACTTC
d_call: -
v_call: TRBV30
j_call: TRBJ2-7
clone_size: -

cdr3_aa: CASSATGFAGELFF
cdr3_nt: TGTGCCAGCAGCGCGACAGGGTTCGCCGGGGAGCTGTTTTTT
d_call: TRBD1
v_call: TRBV9
j_call: TRBJ2-2
clone_size: -

cdr3_aa: CASSYTSGNQETQYF
cdr3_nt: TGTGCCAGCAGCTACACTAGCGGGAATCAAGAGACCCAGTACTTC
d_call: TRBD2
v_call: TRBV7-9
j_call: TRBJ2-5
clone_size: -

cdr3_aa: CASSLPLPRYGYTF
cdr3_nt: TGTGCCAGCAGTCTCCCCTTACCCCGCTATGGCTACACCTTC
d_call: -
v_call: TRBV28
j_call: TRBJ1-2
clone_size: -

cdr3_aa: CATSDLQGTPGTDTQYF
cdr3_nt: TGTGCCACCAGTGATTTGCAGGGCACCCCTGGCACAGATACGCAGTATTTT
d_call: -
v_call: TRBV24-1
j_call: TRBJ2-3
clone_size: -

cdr3_aa: CASSSRGTGSKQYF
cdr3_nt: TGTGCCAGCAGTTCGCGCGGGACAGGGAGTAAGCAGTACTTC
d_call: TRBD1
v_call: TRBV6-5
j_call: TRBJ2-7
clone_size: -

cdr3_aa: CASSDRKSGDNGYTF
cdr3_nt: TGTGCCAGCAGTGATAGGAAGTCAGGGGATAATGGCTACACCTTC
d_call: -
v_call: TRBV2
j_call: TRBJ1-2
clone_size: -

cdr3_aa: CASSLPGGRSTDTQYF
cdr3_nt: TGTGCCAGCAGTTTACCGGGGGGACGGAGCACAGATACGCAGTATTTT
d_call: TRBD2
v_call: TRBV5-6
j_call: TRBJ2-3
clone_size: -

cdr3_aa: CASGEGFGYEQYF
cdr3_nt: TGTGCCAGCGGAGAGGGCTTTGGGTACGAGCAGTACTTC
d_call: -
v_call: TRBV27
j_call: TRBJ2-7
clone_size: -

cdr3_aa: CASSLLLGQNIQYF
cdr3_nt: TGTGCCAGCAGTTTATTGCTGGGCCAAAACATTCAGTACTTC
d_call: -
v_call: TRBV28
j_call: TRBJ2-4
clone_size: -

cdr3_aa: CASSYSITNSYEQYF
cdr3_nt: TGTGCCAGCAGTTACTCGATAACAAACTCCTACGAGCAGTACTTC
d_call: -
v_call: TRBV6-5
j_call: TRBJ2-7
clone_size: few

cdr3_aa: CASSFLGLPQHF
cdr3_nt: TGTGCCAGCAGTTTCTTGGGGCTGCCCCAGCATTTT
d_call: -
v_call: TRBV28
j_call: TRBJ1-5
clone_size: -

cdr3_aa: CANRDSLSGNTIYF
cdr3_nt: TGTGCCAACCGGGACAGCCTATCTGGAAACACCATATATTTT
d_call: TRBD1
v_call: TRBV2
j_call: TRBJ1-3
clone_size: -

cdr3_aa: CASSSQGQPQHF
cdr3_nt: TGTGCCAGCAGTTCACAGGGCCAGCCCCAGCATTTT
d_call: -
v_call: TRBV6-2/TRBV6-3
j_call: TRBJ1-5
clone_size: few

cdr3_aa: CASSLAGGYEQYF
cdr3_nt: TGTGCCAGCAGCCTAGCGGGAGGCTACGAGCAGTACTTC
d_call: TRBD2
v_call: TRBV7-2
j_call: TRBJ2-7
clone_size: -

cdr3_aa: CASSLTSGRAGEQFF
cdr3_nt: TGCGCCAGCAGCCTGACTAGCGGGAGGGCCGGTGAGCAGTTCTTC
d_call: TRBD2
v_call: TRBV5-1
j_call: TRBJ2-1
clone_size: -

cdr3_aa: CAWSVWRGEAFF
cdr3_nt: TGTGCCTGGAGTGTATGGAGGGGTGAAGCTTTCTTT
d_call: -
v_call: TRBV30
j_call: TRBJ1-1
clone_size: -

cdr3_aa: CASSEAGTGAKAFF
cdr3_nt: TGTGCCAGCAGTGAAGCTGGGACAGGGGCAAAAGCTTTCTTT
d_call: TRBD1
v_call: TRBV6-1
j_call: TRBJ1-1
clone_size: -

cdr3_aa: CASSATTGDQQPQHF
cdr3_nt: TGTGCCAGCAGCGCGACTACAGGGGATCAACAGCCCCAGCATTTT
d_call: TRBD1
v_call: TRBV9
j_call: TRBJ1-5
clone_size: -

cdr3_aa: CSVGLALAETQYF
cdr3_nt: TGCAGCGTAGGACTAGCCTTGGCGGAGACCCAGTACTTC
d_call: TRBD2
v_call: TRBV29-1
j_call: TRBJ2-5
clone_size: -

cdr3_aa: CASSAETLGRGQFF
cdr3_nt: TGTGCCAGCAGCGCCGAGACGCTTGGCAGGGGGCAGTTCTTC
d_call: -
v_call: TRBV9
j_call: TRBJ2-1
clone_size: -

cdr3_aa: CAWSVLSGAGELFF
cdr3_nt: TGTGCCTGGAGTGTACTGTCGGGGGCCGGGGAGCTGTTTTTT
d_call: -
v_call: TRBV30
j_call: TRBJ2-2
clone_size: -

cdr3_aa: CASSYSGTGTEQYF
cdr3_nt: TGTGCCAGCAGTTACTCGGGGACAGGGACCGAGCAGTACTTC
d_call: TRBD1
v_call: TRBV6-5
j_call: TRBJ2-7
clone_size: once

cdr3_aa: CASSQRDRNTEAFF
cdr3_nt: TGCGCCAGCAGCCAACGTGACAGGAACACTGAAGCTTTCTTT
d_call: -
v_call: TRBV4-1
j_call: TRBJ1-1
clone_size: -

cdr3_aa: CASNIGVQPQHF
cdr3_nt: TGTGCCAGCAACATAGGGGTTCAGCCCCAGCATTTT
d_call: -
v_call: TRBV7-9
j_call: TRBJ1-5
clone_size: few